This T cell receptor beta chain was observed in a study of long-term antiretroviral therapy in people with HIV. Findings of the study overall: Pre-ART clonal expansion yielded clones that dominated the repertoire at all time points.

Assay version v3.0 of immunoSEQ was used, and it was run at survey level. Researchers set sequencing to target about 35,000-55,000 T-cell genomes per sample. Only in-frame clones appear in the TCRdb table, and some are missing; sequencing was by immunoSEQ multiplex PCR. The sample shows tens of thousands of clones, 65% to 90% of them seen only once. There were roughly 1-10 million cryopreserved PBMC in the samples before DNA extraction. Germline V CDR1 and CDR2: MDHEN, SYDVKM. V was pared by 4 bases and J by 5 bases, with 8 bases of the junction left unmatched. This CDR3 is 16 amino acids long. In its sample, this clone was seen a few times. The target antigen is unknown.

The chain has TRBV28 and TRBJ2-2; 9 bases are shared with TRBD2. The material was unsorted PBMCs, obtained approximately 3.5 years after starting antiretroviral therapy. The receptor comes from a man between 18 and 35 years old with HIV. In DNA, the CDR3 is TGTGCCAGCAGTTCCGCGGGAGGGCCCATTACCGGGGAGCTGTTTTTT. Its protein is CASSSAGGPITGELFF.